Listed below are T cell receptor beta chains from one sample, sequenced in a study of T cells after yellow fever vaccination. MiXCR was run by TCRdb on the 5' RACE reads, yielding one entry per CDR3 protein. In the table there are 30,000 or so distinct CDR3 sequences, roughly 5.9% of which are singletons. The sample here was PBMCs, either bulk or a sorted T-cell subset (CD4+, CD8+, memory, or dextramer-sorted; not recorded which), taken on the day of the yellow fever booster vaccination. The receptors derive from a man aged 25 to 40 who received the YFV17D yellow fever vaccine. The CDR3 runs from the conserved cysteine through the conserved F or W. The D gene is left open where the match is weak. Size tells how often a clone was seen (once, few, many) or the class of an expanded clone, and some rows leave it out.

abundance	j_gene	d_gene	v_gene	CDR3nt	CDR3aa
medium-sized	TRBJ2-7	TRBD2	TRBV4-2	TGTGCCAGCACCCGCCGGGGGGTGAAGGGGCAGTACTTC	CASTRRGVKGQYF
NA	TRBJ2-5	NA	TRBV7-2	TGTGCCAGCAGCCGGTCCCGATGGGAGACCCAGTACTTC	CASSRSRWETQYF
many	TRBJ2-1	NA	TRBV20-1	TGCAGTGCGCCGAAATCCGGGAGTGGGTATGAGCAGTTCTTC	CSAPKSGSGYEQFF
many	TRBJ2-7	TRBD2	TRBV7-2	TGTGCCAGCAGCTGGGGGGGCTCCTACGAGCAGTACTTC	CASSWGGSYEQYF
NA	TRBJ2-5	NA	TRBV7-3	TGTGCCAGCAGCGTAACCGAAGGGAAGGGGACCCAGTACTTC	CASSVTEGKGTQYF
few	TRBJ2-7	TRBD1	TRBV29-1	TGCAGCGTTAATGAGGGGGCCGACGAGCAGTACTTC	CSVNEGADEQYF
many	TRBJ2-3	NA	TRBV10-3	TGTGCCATCAGTGAGTCGGCCGATACGCAGTATTTT	CAISESADTQYF
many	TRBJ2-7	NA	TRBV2	TGTGCCAGCAGTCAGGCGGGATACGAGCAGTACTTC	CASSQAGYEQYF
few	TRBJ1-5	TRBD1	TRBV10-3	TGTGCCATCAGTGCGGACAGGGATCAGCCCCAGCATTTT	CAISADRDQPQHF
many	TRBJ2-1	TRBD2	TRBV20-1	TGCAGTGCTCAGGCTAGCGGAAATGAGCAGTTCTTC	CSAQASGNEQFF
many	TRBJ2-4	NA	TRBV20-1	TGCAGTGCTAGAAGTAGACAAAACATTCAGTACTTC	CSARSRQNIQYF
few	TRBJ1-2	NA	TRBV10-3	TGTGCCATCAGTGTGGGGTATGGCTACACCTTC	CAISVGYGYTF
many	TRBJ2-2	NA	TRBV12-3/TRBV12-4	TGTGCCAGCAGCCCTACGGGCACCGGGGAGCTGTTTTTT	CASSPTGTGELFF
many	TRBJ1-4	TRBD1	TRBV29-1	TGCAGCGTCCGCACAGGGGGTGAAAAACTGTTTTTT	CSVRTGGEKLFF
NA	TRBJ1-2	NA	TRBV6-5	TGTGCCAGCAGTTACTCGATCGAAGGGTGGGGTGGCTACACCTTC	CASSYSIEGWGGYTF
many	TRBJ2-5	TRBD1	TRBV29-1	TGCAGCTCCCGAACAGGGGCTCAAGAGACCCAGTACTTC	CSSRTGAQETQYF
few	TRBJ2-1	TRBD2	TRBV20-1	TGCAGTGCTCCCTTGACTAGCGGGAGTTATGAGCAGTTCTTC	CSAPLTSGSYEQFF
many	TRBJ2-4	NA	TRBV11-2	TGTGCCAGCAGCTTAGATCGGCAGGGCATTCAGTACTTC	CASSLDRQGIQYF
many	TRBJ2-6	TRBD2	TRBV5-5	TGTGCCAGCAGCTTGGGGACTAGCGTAGGGGCCAACGTCCTGACTTTC	CASSLGTSVGANVLTF